This T cell receptor (beta chain) comes out of a study of beta chain features in type 1 diabetes. Without exception, sorted populations had purity beyond 95%. Whole-study results and caveats: Individuals with type 1 diabetes displayed fewer insertions and more deletions at VDJ junctions. TCRB rearrangement may or may not be influenced by HLA type; here this remained unresolved. When cDNA is sequenced, cells with high TCR expression could be over-represented. TCRB CDR3s from Type 1 diabetes patients were moderately but significantly shorter in all four CD4+ subsets.

The length of the CDR3 is 15 residues. V was trimmed by 6 bases and J by 0 bases, leaving 13 bases between them. Germline lookup yields CDR1 MDHEN and CDR2 SYDVKM. A remark on this clone: Antigen specificity is unknown.

The entirety of the isolated RNA underwent reverse transcription, so expressed TCRB transcripts were sequenced. Clones were read by immunoSEQ multiplex PCR, and TCRdb kept only the in-frame ones, dropping some. The profile shows a few hundred thousand clones, 20% of them singletons. Material: naive CD4+ T cells from blood. This chain links TRBV28 with TRBJ2-3; maybe TRBD1 (7 bases). The sequence came from a woman aged 40 to 50 with type 1 diabetes. CDR3 in DNA: TGTGCCAGCAGACCCAGGGGGACTAGCACAGATACGCAGTATTTT. Translated, it gives CASRPRGTSTDTQYF.